This TCR beta chain was recorded in a study of blood T cell repertoires in COVID-19. About the research overall: The origin of the acute and convalescent COVID-19 samples was the United States, Italy and Spain. Nucleic acid was either cDNA or gDNA, and it came from T cells, B-cell-depleted T cells, or PBMCs.

CDR3 length: 15 amino acids. Germline loops: CDR1 MNHNY, CDR2 SVGAGI (reference sequence). V lost 7 bases to trimming and J lost 2 bases; unmatched junction nucleotides: 6. Per the original methods: Quantification of nucleated cells was approximated via reference gene primer amplification. TCRdb keeps only in-frame clones here, not all; method: immunoSEQ multiplex PCR. V and J calls and clone size are copied from that table; D and trimming were computed from the DNA. The data contain tens of thousands of clones, roughly 76% of them seen just once; the ten biggest clones take up around 27%. This TCR was sampled from a woman of 80 years or more with active or convalescent COVID-19. Sequenced: peripheral blood. The rearrangement uses TRBV6-6 and TRBJ2-3; 10 bases fit TRBD2. The CDR3 protein is CASTIGLAATDTQYF. The CDR3 DNA is TGTGCCAGCACTATCGGACTAGCGGCCACAGATACGCAGTATTTT.